The TCR beta chain described here comes from a study of blood T cell repertoires in COVID-19. Trimming at V came to 5 bases and at J to 6 bases, leaving 6 bases not matched to a gene. Germline lookup yields CDR1 SGHVS and CDR2 FQNEAQ. The CDR3 length is 16 residues. Libraries were prepared by immunoSEQ multiplex PCR; TCRdb keeps only in-frame clonotypes and omits some of them. Here the sample spans approximately 97,000 clones, around 84% being singletons. The receptor was derived from a middle-aged man with active or convalescent COVID-19. The chain is built from TRBV7-8 and TRBJ2-2, with 13 bases identical to TRBD2. Material for sequencing was peripheral blood. CDR3 bases: TGTGCCAGCAGCCCCCTCGGACTAGCGGGGGCCGGGGAGCTGTTTTTT. It specifies CASSPLGLAGAGELFF. Full variable domain (outside the CDR3, taken from reference TRBV7-8 and TRBJ2-2): GAGVSQSPRYKVAKRGQDVALRCDPISGHVSLFWYQQALGQGPEFLTYFQNEAQLDKSGLPSDRFFAERPEGSVSTLKIQRTQQEDSAVYLCASSPLGLAGAGELFFGEGSRLTVL.